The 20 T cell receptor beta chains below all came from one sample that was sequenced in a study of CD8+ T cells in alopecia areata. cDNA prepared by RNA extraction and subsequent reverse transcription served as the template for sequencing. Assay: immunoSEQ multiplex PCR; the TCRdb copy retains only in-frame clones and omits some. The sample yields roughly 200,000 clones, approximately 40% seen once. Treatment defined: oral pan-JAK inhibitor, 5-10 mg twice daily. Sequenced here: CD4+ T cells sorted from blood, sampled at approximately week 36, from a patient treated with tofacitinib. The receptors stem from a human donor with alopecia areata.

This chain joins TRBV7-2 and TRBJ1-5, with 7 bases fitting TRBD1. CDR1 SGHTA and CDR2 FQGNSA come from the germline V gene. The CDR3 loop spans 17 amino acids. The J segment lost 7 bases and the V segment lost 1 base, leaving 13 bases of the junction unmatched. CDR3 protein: CASSLGGSDRVIQPQHF. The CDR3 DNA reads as TGTGCCAGCAGCTTAGGAGGTAGTGACAGGGTAATACAGCCCCAGCATTTT.

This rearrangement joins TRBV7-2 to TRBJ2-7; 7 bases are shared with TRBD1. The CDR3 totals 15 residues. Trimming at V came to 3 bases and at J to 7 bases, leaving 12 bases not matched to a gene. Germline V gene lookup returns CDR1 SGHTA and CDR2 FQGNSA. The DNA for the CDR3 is TGTGCCAGCAGCTTGGGTGGCTCATCCAGGGGGGAGCAGTACTTC. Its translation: CASSLGGSSRGEQYF. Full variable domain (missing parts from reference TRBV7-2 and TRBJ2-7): GAGVSQSPSNKVTEKGKDVELRCDPISGHTALYWYRQSLGQGLEFLIYFQGNSAPDKSGLPSDRFSAERTGGSVSTLTIQRTQQEDSAVYLCASSLGGSSRGEQYFGPGTRLTVT.

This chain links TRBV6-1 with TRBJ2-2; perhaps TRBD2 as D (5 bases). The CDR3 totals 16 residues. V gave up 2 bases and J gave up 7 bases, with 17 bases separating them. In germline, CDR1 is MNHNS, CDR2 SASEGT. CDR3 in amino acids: CASSETGPSEGGELFF. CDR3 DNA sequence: TGTGCCAGCAGTGAAACCGGGCCCTCCGAGGGCGGGGAGCTGTTTTTT.

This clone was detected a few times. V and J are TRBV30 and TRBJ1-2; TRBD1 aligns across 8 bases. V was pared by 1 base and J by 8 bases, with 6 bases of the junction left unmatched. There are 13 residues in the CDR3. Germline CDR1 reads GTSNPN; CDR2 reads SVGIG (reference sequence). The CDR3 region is CAWSGTGLRGYTF. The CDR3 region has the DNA TGTGCCTGGAGTGGGACAGGGCTGAGAGGCTACACCTTC. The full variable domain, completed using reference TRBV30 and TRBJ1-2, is SQTIHQWPATLVQPVGSPLSLECTVEGTSNPNLYWYRQAAGRGLQLLFYSVGIGQISSEVPQNLSASRPQDRQFILSSKKLLLSDSGFYLCAWSGTGLRGYTFGSGTRLTVV.

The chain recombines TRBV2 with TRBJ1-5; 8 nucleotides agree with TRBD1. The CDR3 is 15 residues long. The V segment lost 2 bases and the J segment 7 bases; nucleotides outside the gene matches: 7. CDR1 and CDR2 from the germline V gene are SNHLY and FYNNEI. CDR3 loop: CASSERTGMVQPQHF. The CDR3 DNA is TGTGCCAGCAGTGAAAGGACAGGGATGGTACAGCCCCAGCATTTT.

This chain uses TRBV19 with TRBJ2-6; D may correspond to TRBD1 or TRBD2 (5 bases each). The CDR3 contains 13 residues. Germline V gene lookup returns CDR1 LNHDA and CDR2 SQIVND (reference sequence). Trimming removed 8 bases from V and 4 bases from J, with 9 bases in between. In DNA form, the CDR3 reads TGTGCCAGTCAGGGCGGGGGGGCCAACGTCCTGACTTTC. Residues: CASQGGGANVLTF. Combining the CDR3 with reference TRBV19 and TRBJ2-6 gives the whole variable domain DGGITQSPKYLFRKEGQNVTLSCEQNLNHDAMYWYRQDPGQGLRLIYYSQIVNDFQKGDIAEGYSVSREKKESFPLTVTSAQKNPTAFYLCASQGGGANVLTFGAGSRLTVL.

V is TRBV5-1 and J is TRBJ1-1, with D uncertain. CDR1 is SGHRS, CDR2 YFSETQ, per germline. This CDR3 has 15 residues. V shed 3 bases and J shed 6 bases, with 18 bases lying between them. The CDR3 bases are TGCGCCAGCAGCTCGGGGAGCCGCGGGAGCGCTGAAGCTTTCTTT. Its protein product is CASSSGSRGSAEAFF.

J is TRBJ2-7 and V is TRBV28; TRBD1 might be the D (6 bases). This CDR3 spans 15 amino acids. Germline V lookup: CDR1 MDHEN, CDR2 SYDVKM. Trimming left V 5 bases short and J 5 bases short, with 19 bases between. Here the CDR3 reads CASSPARGSVHEQYF. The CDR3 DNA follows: TGTGCCAGCAGTCCCGCCAGGGGTTCGGTCCACGAGCAGTACTTC.

CDR3 bases: TGTGCCAGCAGCTTCTTCGGGGGAGAGGAAGGCTACACCTTC. Its translation is CASSFFGGEEGYTF. V is TRBV7-2 and J is TRBJ1-2, with a possible D match to TRBD1 (5 bases). The germline V gene encodes CDR1 SGHTA and CDR2 FQGNSA. There are 14 residues in the CDR3. V dropped 3 bases and J dropped 8 bases, with 16 bases sitting between them.

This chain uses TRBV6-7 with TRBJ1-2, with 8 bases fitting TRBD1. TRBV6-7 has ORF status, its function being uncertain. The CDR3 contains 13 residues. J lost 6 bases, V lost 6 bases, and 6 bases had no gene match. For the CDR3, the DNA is TGTGCCAGCAGCCGAGCAGGGGGCGATGGCTACACCTTC. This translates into CASSRAGGDGYTF.

CDR3 loop: CSVEVASYGYTF. The CDR3 DNA reads as TGCAGCGTTGAAGTAGCGTCGTATGGCTACACCTTC. The chain uses TRBV29-1 and TRBJ1-2; D remains ambiguous. Deletions cut 1 base from V and 5 bases from J, with 8 bases between. This CDR3 is built from 12 residues. Germline CDR1 and CDR2: SQVTM and ANQGSEA.

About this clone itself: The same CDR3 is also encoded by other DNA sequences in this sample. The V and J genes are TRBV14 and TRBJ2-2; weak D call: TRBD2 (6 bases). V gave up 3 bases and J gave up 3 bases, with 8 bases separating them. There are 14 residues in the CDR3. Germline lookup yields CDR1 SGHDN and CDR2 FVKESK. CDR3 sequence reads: CASSQGGYTGELFF. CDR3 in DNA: TGTGCCAGCAGCCAGGGGGGATACACCGGGGAGCTGTTTTTT.

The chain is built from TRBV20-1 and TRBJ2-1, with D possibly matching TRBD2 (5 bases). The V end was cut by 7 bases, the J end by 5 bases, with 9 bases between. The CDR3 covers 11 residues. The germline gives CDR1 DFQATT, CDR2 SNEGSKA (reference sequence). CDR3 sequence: CSGEFNNEQFF. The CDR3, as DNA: TGCAGTGGGGAGTTCAACAATGAGCAGTTCTTC.

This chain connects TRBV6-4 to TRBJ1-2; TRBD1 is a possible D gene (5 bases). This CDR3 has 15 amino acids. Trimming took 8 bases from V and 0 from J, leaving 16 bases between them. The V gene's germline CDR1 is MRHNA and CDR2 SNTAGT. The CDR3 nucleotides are TGTGCCAGCCCCTTATCGACAGAAGCTAACTATGGCTACACCTTC. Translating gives CASPLSTEANYGYTF.

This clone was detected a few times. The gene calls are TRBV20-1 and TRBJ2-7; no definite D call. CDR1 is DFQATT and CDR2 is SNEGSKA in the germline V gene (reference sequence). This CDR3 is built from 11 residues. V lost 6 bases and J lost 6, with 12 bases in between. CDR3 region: CSAPQRGEQYF. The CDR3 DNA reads TGCAGTGCCCCTCAGCGAGGCGAGCAGTACTTC.

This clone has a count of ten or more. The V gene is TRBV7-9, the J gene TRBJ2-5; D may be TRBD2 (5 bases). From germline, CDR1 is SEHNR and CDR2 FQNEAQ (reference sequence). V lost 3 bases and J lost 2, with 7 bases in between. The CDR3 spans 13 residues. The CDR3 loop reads CASSFGGQETQYF. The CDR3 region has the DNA TGTGCCAGCAGCTTCGGAGGTCAAGAGACCCAGTACTTC.

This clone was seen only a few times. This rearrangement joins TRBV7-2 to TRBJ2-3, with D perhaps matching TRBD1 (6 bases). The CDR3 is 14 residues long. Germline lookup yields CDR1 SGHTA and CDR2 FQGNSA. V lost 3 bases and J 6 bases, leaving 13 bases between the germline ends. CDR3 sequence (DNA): TGTGCCAGCAGCTTGGGACAAACTCCCGATACGCAGTATTTT. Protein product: CASSLGQTPDTQYF.

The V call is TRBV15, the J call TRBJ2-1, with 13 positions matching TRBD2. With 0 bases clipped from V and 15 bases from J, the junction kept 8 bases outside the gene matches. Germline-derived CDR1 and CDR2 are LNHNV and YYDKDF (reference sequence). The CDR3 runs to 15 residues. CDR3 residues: CATSRDLETSGRMFF. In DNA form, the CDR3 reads TGTGCCACCAGCAGAGATCTAGAGACTAGCGGGAGGATGTTCTTC.

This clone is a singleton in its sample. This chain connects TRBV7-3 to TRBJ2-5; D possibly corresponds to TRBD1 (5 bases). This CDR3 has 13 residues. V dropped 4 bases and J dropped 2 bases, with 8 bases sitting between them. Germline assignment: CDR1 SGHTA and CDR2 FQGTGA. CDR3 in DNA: TGTGCCAGCAGCTCGACAGCACAAGAGACCCAGTACTTC. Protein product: CASSSTAQETQYF.

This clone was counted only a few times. The CDR3 bases are TGTGCCTGGAGTGTCGCTGTAACTCTCGTAAACGAGCAGTACTTC. It encodes CAWSVAVTLVNEQYF. The chain couples TRBV30 to TRBJ2-7; D uncertain. Germline lookup yields CDR1 GTSNPN and CDR2 SVGIG (reference sequence). There are 15 residues in the CDR3. Trimming stripped 0 bases from V and 5 bases from J, with 17 bases between.